This T cell receptor beta chain was sequenced in a study of blood T cell repertoires in COVID-19. Study-level background: From the United States, Italy and Spain came samples of acute and convalescent COVID-19. Sample material is recorded as cDNA or gDNA derived from T cells, B-cell-depleted T cells, or PBMCs.

Original analysis: Reference gene primer amplification yielded estimated nucleated cell counts. Measured with immunoSEQ multiplex PCR; TCRdb has only the in-frame clones, and not every one. The V and J calls and clone size were taken over from that table, and D and trimming were inferred from the DNA. The repertoire holds over 200,000 clones, with 87% as singletons. This receptor was obtained from a woman aged 18 to 35 who had recovered from COVID-19. The sequencing sample was made of peripheral blood.

The CDR3 DNA reads TGTGCCAGCAGTTTATCAGGGCCGGGGGAGCAGTACTTC. This gives the protein CASSLSGPGEQYF. V usage is TRBV27 and J usage is TRBJ2-7; D perhaps matches TRBD2 (5 bases). Germline V gene lookup returns CDR1 MNHEY and CDR2 SMNVEV (reference sequence). This CDR3 is built from 13 residues. V lost 0 bases and J 7 bases, leaving 10 bases between the germline ends.